The sample holds many counts of the clone carrying this TCR beta chain. This specimen comes from a study of T cells in Graves' hyperthyroidism and ophthalmopathy. Active moderate-to-severe ophthalmopathy, Clinical Activity Score at least 3, NOSPECS at least 4, under 3 months' duration. It was RNA transcripts that yielded the amplified TCR beta CDR3 regions. HTBI primers drove first-round RT-PCR of the TCR CDR3. TCRdb re-called the multiplex PCR reads with MiXCR, one entry per CDR3 protein. The sample has nearly 600,000 distinct CDR3 sequences; 14% are singletons. The sequencing sample was made of blood. The clonotype originates from a woman aged 18-35 years with Graves' ophthalmopathy.

CDR3 amino acids: CASSITSGGSYEQYF. CDR3 bases: TGTGCCAGCAGTATCACTAGCGGGGGCTCCTACGAGCAGTACTTC. The rearrangement joins TRBV6-1 to TRBJ2-7; 11 bases fit TRBD2. The germline CDR1 and CDR2 sequences are MNHNS and SASEGT. This CDR3 spans 15 amino acids. The V segment lost 5 bases and the J segment 0 bases; nucleotides outside the gene matches: 3.